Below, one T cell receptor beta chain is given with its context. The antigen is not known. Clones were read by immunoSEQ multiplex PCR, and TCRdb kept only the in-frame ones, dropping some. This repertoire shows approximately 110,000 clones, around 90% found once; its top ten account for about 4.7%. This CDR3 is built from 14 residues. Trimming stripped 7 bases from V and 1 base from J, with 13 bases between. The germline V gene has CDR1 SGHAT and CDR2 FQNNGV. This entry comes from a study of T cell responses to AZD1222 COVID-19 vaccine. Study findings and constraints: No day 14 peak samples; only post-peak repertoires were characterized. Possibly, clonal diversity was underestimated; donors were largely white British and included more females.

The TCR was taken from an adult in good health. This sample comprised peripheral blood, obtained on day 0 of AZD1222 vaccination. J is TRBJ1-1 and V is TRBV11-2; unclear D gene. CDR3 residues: CASMKGEGNTEAFF. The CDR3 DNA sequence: TGTGCCAGCATGAAGGGCGAGGGGAACACTGAAGCTTTCTTT.